These T cell receptor beta chains were read from a single sample in a study of cytotoxic CD8 clonotypes in ibrutinib-treated CLL. Measured with immunoSEQ multiplex PCR; TCRdb has only the in-frame clones, and not every one. There are hundreds of thousands of clones in the sample; 79% occur only once, and 9.5% to 12% lies in the top ten. This material consisted of PBMCs, taken after 12 months of ibrutinib treatment. The receptors were gathered from a human donor with chronic lymphocytic leukemia. CDR3s include the opening cysteine and the closing phenylalanine or tryptophan. The order of the fields is V gene, clone size, CDR3 protein. Size is omitted from some rows. Given values are once, few, many or a class for expanded clones.

TRBV28,NA,CASSFLVGHRRETQYF
TRBV7-9,NA,CASSLGGLAGYTF
TRBV6-1,NA,CASSEYSPGTGRSYEQYF
TRBV19,NA,CASSIRGSGYTF
TRBV5-4,NA,CASSDRDRGRGYTF
TRBV5-4,NA,CASSLGGTVGGEQYF
TRBV11-2,NA,CASIDGTTKQYF
TRBV11-2,NA,CASSLSGAGQGFYEQYF
TRBV5-1,NA,CASSPGTGNTGELFF
TRBV30,once,CAWTGTSGTYEQYF
TRBV28,NA,CASRRAGQGTDTQYF
TRBV19,NA,CASSPGQAPLGTEAFF
TRBV5-1,once,CASSQDRNTGELFF
TRBV28,NA,CASSPFNYEQYF
TRBV6-1,NA,CASSEIRVYEQYF
TRBV7-9,NA,CASSAPGLAGGYADTQYF
TRBV2,NA,CASKLAINQPQHF